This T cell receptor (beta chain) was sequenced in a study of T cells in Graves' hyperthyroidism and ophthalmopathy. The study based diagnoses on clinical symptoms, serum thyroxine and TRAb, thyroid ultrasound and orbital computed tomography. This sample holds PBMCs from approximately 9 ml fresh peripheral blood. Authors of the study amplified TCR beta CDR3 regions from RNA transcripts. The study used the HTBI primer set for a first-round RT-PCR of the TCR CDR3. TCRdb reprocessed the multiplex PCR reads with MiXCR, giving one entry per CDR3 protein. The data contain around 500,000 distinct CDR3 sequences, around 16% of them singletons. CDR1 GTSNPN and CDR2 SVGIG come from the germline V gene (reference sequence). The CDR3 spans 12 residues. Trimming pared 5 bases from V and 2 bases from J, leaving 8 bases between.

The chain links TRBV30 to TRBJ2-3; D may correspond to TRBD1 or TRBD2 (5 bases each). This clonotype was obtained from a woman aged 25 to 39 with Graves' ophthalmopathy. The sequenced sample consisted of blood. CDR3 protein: CAWGTVTDTQYF. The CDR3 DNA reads TGTGCCTGGGGGACGGTCACAGATACGCAGTATTTT.